Below are 30 T cell receptor beta chains sequenced from a single sample in a study of OX40 agonist ivuxolimab in advanced cancers. Assay: immunoSEQ multiplex PCR; the TCRdb copy retains only in-frame clones and omits some. This table holds roughly 80,000 clones, roughly 86% found once. The sequenced sample was CD4+ or CD8+ T cells sorted from blood, obtained in a trial of the OX40 agonist ivuxolimab. The receptors shown here come from an adult with an advanced solid tumor such as melanoma, head and neck, liver or kidney cancer.

This CDR3 is CASTSGTSNEQFF. DNA of the CDR3: TGCGCCAGCACCTCCGGGACTAGCAATGAGCAGTTCTTC. J is TRBJ2-1 and V is TRBV10-2; 8 positions agree with TRBD2. This CDR3 comprises 13 residues. V shed 7 bases and J 6 bases; nucleotides not matched to a gene: 5. Germline CDR1 WSHSY, CDR2 SAAADI.

This chain links TRBV29-1 with TRBJ2-2; D may be TRBD2 (5 bases). Between the trimmed V and J ends, which lost 4 bases and 6 bases, there was a span of 6 bases. This CDR3 region has 11 residues. Germline CDR1 and CDR2: SQVTM and ANQGSEA. CDR3 DNA sequence: TGCAGCGTTGGGGGAGCCGGGGAGCTGTTTTTT. Translation: CSVGGAGELFF.

The rearrangement links TRBV7-3 to TRBJ1-1, with a tentative D call TRBD1 (5 bases). CDR1 is SGHTA, CDR2 FQGTGA, per germline. This CDR3 is 13 amino acids long. Trimming took 5 bases from V and 4 from J, leaving 11 bases between them. In nucleotides, the CDR3 is TGTGCCAGCAGCCAGGGCTCGGGCACTGAAGCTTTCTTT. Protein product: CASSQGSGTEAFF.

The gene calls are TRBV6-6 and TRBJ1-3; no reliable D call. V lost 6 bases and J lost 3, with 9 bases in between. CDR1 is MNHNY and CDR2 is SVGAGI in the germline V gene (reference sequence). This CDR3 has 13 amino acids. CDR3 DNA sequence: TGTGCCAGCAGCCCGGCGGGTGGAAACACCATATATTTT. Protein: CASSPAGGNTIYF.

V gene TRBV7-6 combines with J gene TRBJ2-7; 7 bases fit TRBD1. With V trimmed by 5 bases and J by 3 bases, 10 bases remained unmatched. The CDR3 contains 15 residues. Germline-derived CDR1 and CDR2 are SGHVS and FNYEAQ. The CDR3 spells CASSPFGTADYEQYF. The CDR3 DNA sequence: TGTGCCAGCAGCCCGTTTGGGACAGCCGACTACGAGCAGTACTTC.

There are a few counts of this clone. The chain joins TRBV29-1 to TRBJ1-4; TRBD1 aligns across 7 bases. V shed 7 bases, J shed 3 bases, and the junction held 2 bases outside the gene matches. The CDR3 consists of 12 residues. CDR1 is SQVTM and CDR2 is ANQGSEA in the germline V gene. The CDR3 spells CSGQGSNEKLFF. The CDR3 DNA reads as TGCAGCGGACAGGGATCTAATGAAAAACTGTTTTTT. Looking up the rest from reference TRBV29-1 and TRBJ1-4 gives the full variable domain: SAVISQKPSRDICQRGTSLTIQCQVDSQVTMMFWYRQQPGQSLTLIATANQGSEATYESGFVIDKFPISRPNLTFSTLTVSNMSPEDSSIYLCSGQGSNEKLFFGSGTQLSVL.

The CDR3, as DNA: TGTGCCAGCAGCGAGATACGACAGGGGGCAAGCGAGCAGTACTTC. This gives the protein CASSEIRQGASEQYF. This chain links TRBV11-1 with TRBJ2-7; 10 nucleotides agree with TRBD1. From germline, CDR1 is SGHAT and CDR2 FQDESV (reference sequence). V trimming: 5 bases; J trimming: 6 bases; junction bases outside the gene matches: 10. The CDR3 runs 15 residues.

Details on this clone: Other DNA sequences from this sample encode an identical CDR3 as well. The V call is TRBV5-1, the J call TRBJ2-3; no clear D gene. Trimming cost V 4 bases and J 0 bases, with 3 bases left between them. The CDR3 runs to 12 residues. Germline V gene sequence: CDR1 SGHRS, CDR2 YFSETQ. CDR3 coding DNA: TGCGCCAGCAGCCTTAGCACAGATACGCAGTATTTT. The encoded protein is CASSLSTDTQYF.

The chain is built from TRBV19 and TRBJ2-3; perhaps TRBD2 as D (6 bases). The CDR3 has 15 amino acids. Germline V CDR1 and CDR2: LNHDA, SQIVND (reference sequence). The germline V and J ends were trimmed by 1 base and 0 bases, with 8 bases remaining between them. The CDR3 sequence: CASSIGDLSTDTQYF. CDR3 nucleotides: TGTGCCAGTAGTATAGGGGACTTGAGCACAGATACGCAGTATTTT.

The rearrangement links TRBV4-2 to TRBJ1-3, with 8 bases lining up with TRBD1. V dropped 3 bases and J dropped 6; count of bases not matched to a gene: 4. The CDR3 loop spans 14 amino acids. Germline CDR1 and CDR2: LGHNA and YNFKEQ. For the CDR3, the DNA is TGTGCCAGCAGCCAGACAGGGGTAGAAAACACCATATATTTT. Its protein product is CASSQTGVENTIYF.

Details on this clone: Other DNA sequences in this sample translate to the same CDR3. The V call is TRBV30, the J call TRBJ2-3, with 10 bases fitting TRBD2. This CDR3 has 15 residues. Germline V gives CDR1 GTSNPN, CDR2 SVGIG (reference sequence). The trim removed 1 base at V and 5 bases at J, leaving 6 bases unmatched. The CDR3: CAWSGRERGGDTQYF. CDR3 DNA sequence: TGTGCCTGGAGTGGGCGGGAGCGGGGGGGAGATACGCAGTATTTT.

The chain carries TRBV6-6 and TRBJ2-1, with D possibly matching TRBD2 (5 bases). CDR1 and CDR2 (germline): MNHNY, SVGAGI (reference sequence). V shed 0 bases and J shed 7 bases, with 7 bases lying between them. This CDR3 comprises 13 residues. CDR3 region: CASSYSPGNEQFF. The CDR3 DNA follows: TGTGCCAGCAGTTACTCACCGGGGAATGAGCAGTTCTTC.

J is TRBJ1-1 and V is TRBV11-2; unclear D gene. Trimming left V 2 bases short and J 4 bases short, with 14 bases between. The CDR3 loop spans 15 amino acids. Germline CDR1 SGHAT, CDR2 FQNNGV. CDR3: CASSLSTAAGTEAFF. The CDR3, as DNA: TGTGCCAGCAGCTTATCGACCGCCGCAGGCACTGAAGCTTTCTTT.

CDR3 region: CASSYAGTGAYGYTF. The CDR3, as DNA: TGTGCCAGCAGTTACGCCGGGACAGGGGCCTATGGCTACACCTTC. The chain couples TRBV6-9 to TRBJ1-2; 10 nucleotides agree with TRBD1. V trimming: 3 bases; J trimming: 4 bases; junction bases outside the gene matches: 5. There are 15 residues in the CDR3. The germline CDR1 and CDR2 sequences are MNHGY and SVAAGI.

The rearrangement links TRBV6-6 to TRBJ2-5, with unresolved D. Germline values: CDR1 MNHNY, CDR2 SVGAGI (reference sequence). Trimming took 7 bases from V and 7 from J, leaving 16 bases between them. This CDR3 is 13 amino acids long. CDR3: CASTPTQRGTQYF. CDR3 coding DNA: TGTGCCAGCACCCCTACCCAGCGTGGGACCCAGTACTTC.

This chain uses TRBV7-2 with TRBJ2-7; 9 bases are shared with TRBD2. There are 14 residues in the CDR3. V lost 1 base to trimming and J lost 4 bases; unmatched junction nucleotides: 2. CDR1 SGHTA and CDR2 FQGNSA come from the germline V gene. CDR3 coding DNA: TGTGCCAGCAGCTTAGATAGCGGGAGATACGAGCAGTACTTC. Its protein is CASSLDSGRYEQYF.

This clone was seen more than once but under ten times. The genes are TRBV7-8 and TRBJ1-2; TRBD1 might be the D (6 bases). CDR3 length: 14 amino acids. In germline, CDR1 is SGHVS, CDR2 FQNEAQ. Between the trimmed V and J ends, which lost 5 bases and 7 bases, there was a span of 17 bases. CDR3 residues: CASSPNRVVFGYTF. The CDR3 coding sequence is TGTGCCAGCAGCCCGAACAGGGTTGTATTTGGCTACACCTTC.

The chain uses TRBV10-3 and TRBJ2-6; D remains ambiguous. Trimming pared 0 bases from V and 0 bases from J, leaving 15 bases between. Germline values: CDR1 ENHRY, CDR2 SYGVKD. The CDR3 has 19 residues. The CDR3 DNA reads TGTGCCATCAGTGAGTCGGGTACAGCCTTCACCTCTGGGGCCAACGTCCTGACTTTC. Amino acid sequence: CAISESGTAFTSGANVLTF.

This clone appeared once. This chain joins TRBV15 and TRBJ2-2; the D is unclear. The germline gives CDR1 LNHNV, CDR2 YYDKDF (reference sequence). The CDR3 extends over 17 amino acids. V lost 5 bases and J lost 2, with 18 bases in between. CDR3 residues: CATSSRGIDLNTGELFF. The CDR3 DNA is TGTGCCACCAGCTCCCGAGGAATCGACTTAAACACCGGGGAGCTGTTTTTT.

The chain employs TRBV6-1 and TRBJ1-5; possible D gene TRBD1, 6 bases. In germline, CDR1 is MNHNS, CDR2 SASEGT. The ends were cut back, 6 bases at V and 1 base at J, with 10 bases in the middle. The CDR3 extends over 14 amino acids. The CDR3 protein is CASRTGSSNQPQHF. The CDR3 nucleotides read TGTGCCAGCAGAACAGGGTCGAGCAATCAGCCCCAGCATTTT.

The chain links TRBV11-3 to TRBJ1-2, with 8 bases lining up with TRBD1. J was trimmed by 2 bases and V by 8 bases; bases with no gene match: 4. The CDR3 spans 13 residues. Germline V CDR1 and CDR2: SGHNT, YENEEA. DNA of the CDR3: TGTGCCAGCGCCGGACAGGGAAACTATGGCTACACCTTC. The encoded protein is CASAGQGNYGYTF.

CDR3 protein: CASSRDRGSSSYEQYF. CDR3 DNA: TGTGCCAGCTCACGGGACAGGGGTTCTAGCTCCTACGAGCAGTACTTC. The chain is built from TRBV18 and TRBJ2-7, with 10 bases aligning to TRBD1. There are 16 residues in the CDR3. The trim removed 4 bases at V and 0 bases at J, leaving 6 bases unmatched. Germline V CDR1 and CDR2: KGHSH, LQKENI.

This clone was recorded once. The J gene is TRBJ1-4, the V gene TRBV19; D gene ambiguous. V lost 5 bases and J lost 0, with 10 bases in between. CDR1 and CDR2 (germline): LNHDA, SQIVND (reference sequence). This CDR3 is built from 15 residues. The CDR3 loop reads CASSLGWATNEKLFF. The CDR3 DNA reads TGTGCCAGTAGTCTGGGGTGGGCAACTAATGAAAAACTGTTTTTT.

The chain is built from TRBV28 and TRBJ1-1; no definite D call. CDR1 is MDHEN and CDR2 is SYDVKM in the germline V gene. This CDR3 region has 15 residues. Trimming left V 2 bases short and J 0 bases short, with 10 bases between. CDR3 in DNA: TGTGCCAGCAGTTTAGCAGGAACCCTGAACACTGAAGCTTTCTTT. Its protein product is CASSLAGTLNTEAFF. The full variable domain, with the rest looked up from reference TRBV28 and TRBJ1-1, is DVKVTQSSRYLVKRTGEKVFLECVQDMDHENMFWYRQDPGLGLRLIYFSYDVKMKEKGDIPEGYSVSREKKERFSLILESASTNQTSMYLCASSLAGTLNTEAFFGQGTRLTVV.

The chain couples TRBV28 to TRBJ1-2; 9 bases line up with TRBD1. In germline, CDR1 is MDHEN, CDR2 SYDVKM. Trimming cost V 5 bases and J 4 bases; bases outside gene matches: 8. This CDR3 has 15 residues. This CDR3 is CASSASQGAFYGYTF. CDR3 sequence (DNA): TGTGCCAGCAGTGCATCACAGGGGGCGTTCTATGGCTACACCTTC.

The J gene is TRBJ2-7, the V gene TRBV7-9, with D perhaps matching TRBD1 (6 bases). This CDR3 comprises 14 residues. The germline gives CDR1 SEHNR, CDR2 FQNEAQ (reference sequence). V was trimmed by 4 bases and J by 0 bases, leaving 10 bases between them. The chain's CDR3 is CASSYGQSSYEQYF. CDR3 nucleotide sequence: TGTGCCAGCAGCTACGGACAGAGCTCCTACGAGCAGTACTTC.

In its sample, this clone was seen once. This chain connects TRBV5-3 to TRBJ1-2, with 8 bases aligning to TRBD1. TRBV5-3 is designated an ORF whose function remains uncertain. CDR3 size: 14 residues. With 0 bases clipped from V and 9 bases from J, the junction kept 7 bases outside the gene matches. CDR3 region: CARSLARRGPSYTF. The CDR3 nucleotides read TGTGCCAGAAGCTTGGCGCGCAGGGGGCCCAGCTACACCTTC.

J is TRBJ2-5 and V is TRBV2, with TRBD2 matching over 7 bases. The V segment lost 4 bases and the J segment 5 bases; nucleotides outside the gene matches: 4. Germline CDR1 SNHLY, CDR2 FYNNEI. CDR3 length: 13 amino acids. CDR3 residues: CASSVTGGETQYF. The DNA for the CDR3 is TGTGCCAGCAGTGTTACCGGGGGGGAGACCCAGTACTTC. The whole variable domain, remainder taken from reference TRBV2 and TRBJ2-5, is EPEVTQTPSHQVTQMGQEVILRCVPISNHLYFYWYRQILGQKVEFLVSFYNNEISEKSEIFDDQFSVERPDGSNFTLKIRSTKLEDSAMYFCASSVTGGETQYFGPGTRLLVL.

About this clone: The same CDR3 arises from other DNA sequences in this sample as well. The chain links TRBV5-8 to TRBJ2-1; TRBD1 might be the D (6 bases). The V gene lost 3 bases and the J gene lost 3 bases, with 10 bases spanning the gap. CDR1 and CDR2 from the germline V gene are SGHTS and YDEGEE. The CDR3 runs to 14 residues. Here the CDR3 DNA reads TGTGCCAGCAGCTGGGGGCGGAACTACAATGAGCAGTTCTTC. It codes for CASSWGRNYNEQFF.

The chain carries TRBV28 and TRBJ2-5; the match to TRBD1 covers 7 bases. V trimming: 6 bases; J trimming: 5 bases; junction bases outside the gene matches: 12. The CDR3 has 15 amino acids. Germline CDR1 reads MDHEN; CDR2 reads SYDVKM. CDR3 DNA sequence: TGTGCCAGCAGGCCACTAACAGGGGCGTGGGAGACCCAGTACTTC. It is translated as CASRPLTGAWETQYF. The whole variable domain, filled in from reference TRBV28 and TRBJ2-5, reads DVKVTQSSRYLVKRTGEKVFLECVQDMDHENMFWYRQDPGLGLRLIYFSYDVKMKEKGDIPEGYSVSREKKERFSLILESASTNQTSMYLCASRPLTGAWETQYFGPGTRLLVL.